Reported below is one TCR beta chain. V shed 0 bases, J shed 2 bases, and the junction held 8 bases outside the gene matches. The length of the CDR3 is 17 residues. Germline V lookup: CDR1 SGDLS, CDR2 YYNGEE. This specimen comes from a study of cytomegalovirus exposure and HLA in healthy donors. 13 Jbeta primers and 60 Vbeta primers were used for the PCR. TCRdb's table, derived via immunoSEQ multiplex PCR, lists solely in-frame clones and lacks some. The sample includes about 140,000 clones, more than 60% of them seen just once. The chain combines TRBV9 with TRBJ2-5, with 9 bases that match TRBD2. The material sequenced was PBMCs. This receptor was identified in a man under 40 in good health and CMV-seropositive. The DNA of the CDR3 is TGTGCCAGCAGCGTAGAGGGCGGGAGGGCTCTACAAGAGACCCAGTACTTC. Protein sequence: CASSVEGGRALQETQYF. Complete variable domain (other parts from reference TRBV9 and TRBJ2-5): DSGVTQTPKHLITATGQRVTLRCSPRSGDLSVYWYQQSLDQGLQFLIQYYNGEERAKGNILERFSAQQFPDLHSELNLSSLELGDSALYFCASSVEGGRALQETQYFGPGTRLLVL.